This T cell receptor (beta chain) was identified during a study of cytomegalovirus exposure and HLA in healthy donors. Study outcomes and limitations: Follow-up analysis seemed to connect common viral pathogens with several of the most significant clusters identified.

In the case of this clone: Its specificity is not known.

Both 60 Vbeta primers and 13 Jbeta primers went into the PCR. Sequenced by immunoSEQ multiplex PCR; TCRdb stores in-frame clones only, minus some. The sample includes 300,000 or so clones, 84% of them seen just once. Looked up from germline, CDR1 is GTSNPN and CDR2 is SVGIG (reference sequence). CDR3 length equals 14 residues. Unmatched junction bases numbered 12, after V lost 7 bases and J lost 3 bases. The specimen was PBMCs. This rearrangement joins TRBV30 to TRBJ2-7; 7 bases fit TRBD2. This clonotype was sampled from a woman aged 40 to 50 in good health and CMV-seropositive. CDR3 bases: TGTGCCTCATCCTTGGCGGGAGCAGGCTACGAGCAGTACTTC. It codes for CASSLAGAGYEQYF.